This entry is about one TCR beta chain. Its target is not known. This specimen comes from a study of T cell responses to AZD1222 COVID-19 vaccine. Regarding the study as a whole: Spike-specific TCR breadth and depth both grew after two AZD1222 doses. The donor group comprised mostly white British people and more females; the analysis possibly underestimated clonal diversity. Repertoire samples came only from after the peak T cell response. Just 5 to 7 AZD1222 recipients were seropositive at baseline.

The ends were cut back, 1 base at V and 8 bases at J, with 14 bases in the middle. CDR1 SGHTA and CDR2 FQGNSA come from the germline V gene. The CDR3 length is 14 residues. Using immunoSEQ multiplex PCR, the repertoire was profiled, and TCRdb retains in-frame clones only, with some absent. The data show 110,000 to 150,000 clones, approximately 94% seen once. Sequences were derived from peripheral blood, sampled on day 0 of AZD1222 vaccination. This receptor was obtained from an adult in good health. The gene calls are TRBV7-2 and TRBJ1-2, with unresolved D. The CDR3 nucleotides are TGTGCCAGCAGCTTAGAGGTGACCCTGGGGGGCTACACCTTC. This encodes CASSLEVTLGGYTF.